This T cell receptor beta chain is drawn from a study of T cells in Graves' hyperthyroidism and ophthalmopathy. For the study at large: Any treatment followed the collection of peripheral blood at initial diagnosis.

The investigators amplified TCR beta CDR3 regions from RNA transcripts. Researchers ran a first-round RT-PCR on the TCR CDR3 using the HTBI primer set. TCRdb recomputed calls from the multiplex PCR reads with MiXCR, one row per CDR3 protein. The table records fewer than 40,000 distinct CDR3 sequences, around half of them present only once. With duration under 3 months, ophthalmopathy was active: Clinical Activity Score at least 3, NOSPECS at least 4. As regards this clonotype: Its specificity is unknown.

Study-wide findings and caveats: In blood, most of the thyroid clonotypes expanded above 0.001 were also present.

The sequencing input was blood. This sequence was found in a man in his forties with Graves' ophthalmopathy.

The DNA of the CDR3 is TGTGCCAGCAGCTCCGGGACAGTTGCATCCTACGAGCAGTACTTC. It specifies CASSSGTVASYEQYF. V usage is TRBV7-2 and J usage is TRBJ2-7; 7 nucleotides line up with TRBD1. V gave up 4 bases and J gave up 1 base; unmatched junction bases: 7. CDR1 is SGHTA and CDR2 is FQGNSA in the germline V gene. The CDR3 covers 15 residues.